The rows below give T cell receptor beta chains drawn from one sample of a study of blood T cell repertoires in COVID-19. Clones were read by immunoSEQ multiplex PCR, and TCRdb kept only the in-frame ones, dropping some. This table has approximately 140,000 clones, about 81% appearing once. What was sequenced was PBMCs or T cells enriched from blood (not recorded which). These receptors all come from a man aged 40-49 years with acute COVID-19. Both conserved end residues are part of each CDR3. The D gene is left open where the match is weak. Clone size appears in some rows only: once, few, many, or a class for an expanded clone.

NA	TRBV5-4	TRBJ1-2	TRBD1	TGTGCCAGCGCCTCCGGACAGGGCGGGGGCTACACCTTC	CASASGQGGGYTF
NA	TRBV18	TRBJ1-2	NA	TGTGCCAGCTCGCCGGAGAGTAATGGCTACACCTTC	CASSPESNGYTF
NA	TRBV11-3	TRBJ1-1	NA	TGTGCCAGCAGCCGTCTGGAGAGTACTGAAGCTTTCTTT	CASSRLESTEAFF
many	TRBV5-1	TRBJ1-1	TRBD1	TGCGCCAGCAGCTCCGGACAGGCGGAGACTGAAGCTTTCTTT	CASSSGQAETEAFF
few	TRBV5-8	TRBJ1-2	NA	TGTGCCAGCAGAGAACCCCCGACAGTGCTCCTTGGCTACACCTTC	CASREPPTVLLGYTF
NA	TRBV6-1	TRBJ2-1	NA	TGTGCCAGCAGTGACGAGGTCTACAATGAGCAGTTCTTC	CASSDEVYNEQFF
once	TRBV14	TRBJ2-1	NA	TGTGCCAGCAGCCAAGATCGAGCGGGCTACAATGAGCAGTTCTTC	CASSQDRAGYNEQFF
NA	TRBV19	TRBJ1-5	NA	TGTGCCACCGAGGGGAGGGCTAGCAATCAGCCCCAGCATTTT	CATEGRASNQPQHF
NA	TRBV3-1/TRBV3-2	TRBJ1-3	NA	TGTGCCAGCAGCCTGGCGGGGGACGGAAACACCATATATTTT	CASSLAGDGNTIYF
NA	TRBV9	TRBJ1-1	NA	TGTGCCAGCAGCAATGTCGGGAACACTGAAGCTTTCTTT	CASSNVGNTEAFF
NA	TRBV18	TRBJ2-7	NA	TGTGCCAGCTCACTAACCGGGACAACCGGCGAGCAGTACTTC	CASSLTGTTGEQYF
NA	TRBV5-6	TRBJ2-7	NA	TGTGCCAGCAGCTTCTACTACGAGCAGTACTTC	CASSFYYEQYF